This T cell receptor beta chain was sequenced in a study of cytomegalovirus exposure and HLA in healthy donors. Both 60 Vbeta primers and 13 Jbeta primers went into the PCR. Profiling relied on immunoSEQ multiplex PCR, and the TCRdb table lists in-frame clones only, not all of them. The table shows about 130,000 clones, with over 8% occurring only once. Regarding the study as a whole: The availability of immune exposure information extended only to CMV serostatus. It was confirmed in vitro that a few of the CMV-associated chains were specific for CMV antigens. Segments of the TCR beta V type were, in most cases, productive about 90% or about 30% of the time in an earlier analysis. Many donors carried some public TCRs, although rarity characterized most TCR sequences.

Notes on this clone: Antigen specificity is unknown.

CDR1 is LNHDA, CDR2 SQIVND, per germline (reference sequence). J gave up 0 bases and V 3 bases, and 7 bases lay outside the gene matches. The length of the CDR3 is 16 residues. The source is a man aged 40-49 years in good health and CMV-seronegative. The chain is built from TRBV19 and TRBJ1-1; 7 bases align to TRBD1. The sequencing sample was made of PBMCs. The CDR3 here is CASSMSAGGLNTEAFF. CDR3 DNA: TGTGCCAGTAGTATGTCGGCAGGGGGTTTGAACACTGAAGCTTTCTTT.